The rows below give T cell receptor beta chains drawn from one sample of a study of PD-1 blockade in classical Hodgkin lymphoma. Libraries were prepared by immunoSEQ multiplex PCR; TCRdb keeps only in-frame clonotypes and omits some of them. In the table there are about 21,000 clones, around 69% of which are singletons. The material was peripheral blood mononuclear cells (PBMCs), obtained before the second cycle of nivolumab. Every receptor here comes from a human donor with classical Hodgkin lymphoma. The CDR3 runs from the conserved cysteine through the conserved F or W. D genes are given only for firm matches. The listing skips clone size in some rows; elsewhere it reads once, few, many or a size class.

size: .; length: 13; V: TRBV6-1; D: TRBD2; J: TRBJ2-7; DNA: TGTGCCAGCAGGCCGGGACTAGCCTACGAGCAGTACTTC; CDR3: CASRPGLAYEQYF
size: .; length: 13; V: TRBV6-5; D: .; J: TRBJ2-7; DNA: TGTGCCAGCAGTGAGGTTAGCCGCTACGAGCAGTACTTC; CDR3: CASSEVSRYEQYF
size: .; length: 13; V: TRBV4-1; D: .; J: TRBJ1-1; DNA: TGCGCCAGCAGCCAAGCTGGGAACACTGAAGCTTTCTTT; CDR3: CASSQAGNTEAFF
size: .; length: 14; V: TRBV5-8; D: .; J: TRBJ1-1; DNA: TGTGCCAGCAGCTTGCGCCAGGGGAGCACTGAAGCTTTCTTT; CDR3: CASSLRQGSTEAFF
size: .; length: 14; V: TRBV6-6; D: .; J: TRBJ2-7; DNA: TGTGCCAGCAGTTACAGGCGGTCTCTGGACGAGCAGTACTTC; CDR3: CASSYRRSLDEQYF
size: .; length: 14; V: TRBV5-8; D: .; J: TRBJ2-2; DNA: TGTGCCAGCAGCTTGGTCTCGACCACCGGGGAGCTGTTTTTT; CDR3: CASSLVSTTGELFF
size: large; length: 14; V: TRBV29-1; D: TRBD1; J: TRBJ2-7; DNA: TGCAGCGTTGAAGTGCAGGGGGCGGACTACGAGCAGTACTTC; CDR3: CSVEVQGADYEQYF
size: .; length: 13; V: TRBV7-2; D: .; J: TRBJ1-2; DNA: TGTGCCAGCAGCTTACCGGGGAGCTATCGCTACACCTTC; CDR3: CASSLPGSYRYTF
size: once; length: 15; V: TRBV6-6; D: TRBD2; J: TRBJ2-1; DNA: TGTGCCAGCAGTTACTCGGCTAGCGGCGGCAATGAGCAGTTCTTC; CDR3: CASSYSASGGNEQFF
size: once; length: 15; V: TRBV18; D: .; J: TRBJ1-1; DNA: TGTGCCAGCTCACTTAGCCTAACAGGGAACACTGAAGCTTTCTTT; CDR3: CASSLSLTGNTEAFF
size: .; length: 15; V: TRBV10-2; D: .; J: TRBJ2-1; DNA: TGCGCCAGCAGTGAAGGGGGAGGTCACTACAATGAGCAGTTCTTC; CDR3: CASSEGGGHYNEQFF
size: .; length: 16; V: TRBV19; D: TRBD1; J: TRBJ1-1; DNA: TGTGCCAGTAGTATTGACAGGGGAACGACCAACACTGAAGCTTTCTTT; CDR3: CASSIDRGTTNTEAFF
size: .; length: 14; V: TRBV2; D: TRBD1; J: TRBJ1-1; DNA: TGTGCCAGCATTCGGACAGGAGGAAGTACTGAAGCTTTCTTT; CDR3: CASIRTGGSTEAFF
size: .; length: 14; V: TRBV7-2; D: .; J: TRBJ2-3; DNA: TGTGCCAGCAGCTTAGACGCTGGGGCAGATACGCAGTATTTT; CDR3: CASSLDAGADTQYF
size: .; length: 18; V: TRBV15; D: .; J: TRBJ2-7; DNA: TGTGCCACCAGCAGAGATTTATTAGGGATGCCAACCTCCTACGAGCAGTACTTC; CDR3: CATSRDLLGMPTSYEQYF
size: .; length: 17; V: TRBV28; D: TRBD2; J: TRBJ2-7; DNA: TGTGCCAGCAGTTTCGTCGCTAGCGGGAGAGTGGACTACGAGCAGTACTTC; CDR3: CASSFVASGRVDYEQYF
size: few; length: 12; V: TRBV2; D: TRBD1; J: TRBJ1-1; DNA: TGTGCCAGCTCGCAGGGGGCGCGGAGTGCTTTCTTT; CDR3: CASSQGARSAFF
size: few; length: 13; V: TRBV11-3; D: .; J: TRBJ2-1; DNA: TGTGCCAGCAGCTTAGATCCGGGTTACGAGCAGTTCTTC; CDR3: CASSLDPGYEQFF
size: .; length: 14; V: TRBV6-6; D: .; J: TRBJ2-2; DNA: TGTGCCAGCAACTTAGTACAGCGTACCGGGGAGCTGTTTTTT; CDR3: CASNLVQRTGELFF
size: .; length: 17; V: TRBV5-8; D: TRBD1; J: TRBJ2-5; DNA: TGTGCCAGCAGCTCCTATGGGGACAGGCCCTCTCAAGAGACCCAGTACTTC; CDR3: CASSSYGDRPSQETQYF
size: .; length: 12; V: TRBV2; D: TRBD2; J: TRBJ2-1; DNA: TGTGCCAGCAGTTCCAACAGCGGGAGTGGATTCTTC; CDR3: CASSSNSGSGFF
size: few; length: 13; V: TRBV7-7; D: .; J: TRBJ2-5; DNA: TGTGCCAGCAGCTTGGGAGTTGGGGAGACCCAGTACTTC; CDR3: CASSLGVGETQYF
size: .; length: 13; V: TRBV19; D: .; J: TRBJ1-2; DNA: TGTGCCAGTACCCAGGGGAGAGGCTTTGGCTACACCTTC; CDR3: CASTQGRGFGYTF
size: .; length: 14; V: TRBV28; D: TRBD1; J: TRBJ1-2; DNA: TGTGCCAGCAGTTCCGGGACAGAGAACTATGGCTACACCTTC; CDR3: CASSSGTENYGYTF
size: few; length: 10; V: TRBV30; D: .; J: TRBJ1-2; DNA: TGTGCCTGGAGCTCAGGGTCCCACACCTTC; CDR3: CAWSSGSHTF
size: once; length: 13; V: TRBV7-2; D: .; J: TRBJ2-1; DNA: TGTGCCAGCAGCTTAGCGAGGTACAATGAACAGTTCTTC; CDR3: CASSLARYNEQFF
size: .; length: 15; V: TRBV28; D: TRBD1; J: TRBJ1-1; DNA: TGTGCCAGCCACCCTCCAGCAGGGACAGACACTGAAGCTTTCTTT; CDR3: CASHPPAGTDTEAFF
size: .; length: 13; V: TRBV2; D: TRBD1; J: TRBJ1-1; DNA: TGTGCCAGCAGGGACAGGGGGGGTACTGAAGCTTTCTTT; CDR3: CASRDRGGTEAFF
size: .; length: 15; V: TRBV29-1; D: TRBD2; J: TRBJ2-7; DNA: TGCAGCGTTGAAGATCGCCCTAGCGGGAGTTACGAGCAGTACTTC; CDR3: CSVEDRPSGSYEQYF
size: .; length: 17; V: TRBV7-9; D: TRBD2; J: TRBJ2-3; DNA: TGTGCCAGCAGCTTAGGGAACCTAGCGGAGATCACAGATACGCAGTATTTT; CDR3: CASSLGNLAEITDTQYF
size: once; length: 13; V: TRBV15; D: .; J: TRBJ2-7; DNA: TGTGCCACCAGCAGAGGAGAAGTATACGAGCAGTACTTC; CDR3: CATSRGEVYEQYF
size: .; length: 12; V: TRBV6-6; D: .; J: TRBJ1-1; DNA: TGTGCCAGCAGAATTATGAACACTGAAGCTTTCTTT; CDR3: CASRIMNTEAFF